These 18 T cell receptor beta chains were sequenced from one sample in a study of cytomegalovirus exposure and HLA in healthy donors. Researchers ran the PCR with 60 Vbeta and 13 Jbeta primers. TCRdb's copy holds only in-frame clones and misses some; the assay was immunoSEQ multiplex PCR. Among about 200,000 clones listed, roughly 78% were seen once. Sequenced: PBMCs. The receptors were sampled from a girl between 5 and 17 years old in good health and CMV-seropositive.

The chain joins TRBV19 to TRBJ2-1, with a tentative D call TRBD2 (5 bases). Per the germline V gene, CDR1 is LNHDA and CDR2 is SQIVND (reference sequence). Trimming removed 3 bases at V and 6 bases at J, with 6 bases between. The length of the CDR3 is 12 residues. CDR3 sequence reads: CASSIGINEQFF. CDR3 bases: TGTGCCAGTAGTATCGGGATCAATGAGCAGTTCTTC.

The gene calls are TRBV29-1 and TRBJ2-2; D is perhaps TRBD2 (5 bases). Germline CDR1 SQVTM, CDR2 ANQGSEA. With 3 bases removed from V and 5 bases from J, the gap between germline ends came to 7 bases. The CDR3 covers 12 residues. CDR3 sequence reads: CSVDRRTGELFF. The CDR3 coding sequence is TGCAGCGTTGACAGGAGGACCGGGGAGCTGTTTTTT.

The chain uses TRBV7-2 and TRBJ2-3; 9 bases are a match to TRBD2. Losses at the gene ends were 3 bases for V and 0 bases for J; bases not matched to a gene: 4. The length of the CDR3 is 16 residues. Germline loops: CDR1 SGHTA, CDR2 FQGNSA. CDR3 loop: CASSFFSGGSTDTQYF. CDR3 coding DNA: TGTGCCAGCAGCTTCTTCAGCGGGGGGAGCACAGATACGCAGTATTTT.

The V call is TRBV19, the J call TRBJ1-2; TRBD1 agrees at 7 bases. Per germline, CDR1 LNHDA and CDR2 SQIVND (reference sequence). The trim removed 3 bases at V and 2 bases at J, leaving 0 bases unmatched. The CDR3 extends over 13 amino acids. CDR3 residues: CASSMGQNYGYTF. CDR3 sequence (DNA): TGTGCCAGTAGTATGGGACAGAACTATGGCTACACCTTC.

The chain joins TRBV2 to TRBJ2-7; tentative D call: TRBD2 (6 bases). Per the germline V gene, CDR1 is SNHLY and CDR2 is FYNNEI. The CDR3 contains 12 residues. Trimming shortened V by 4 bases and J by 5 bases, and 9 bases separated the two germline ends. The CDR3 spells CASSGGEDEQYF. The CDR3 DNA is TGTGCCAGCAGTGGCGGGGAGGACGAGCAGTACTTC.

The gene calls are TRBV7-2 and TRBJ2-3; 9 nucleotides line up with TRBD2. Germline CDR1 reads SGHTA; CDR2 reads FQGNSA. This CDR3 is 15 amino acids long. V dropped 5 bases and J dropped 6; count of bases not matched to a gene: 9. The CDR3 DNA reads as TGTGCCAGCAGCCCCCGGCGGGGGGGCGGGGATACGCAGTATTTT. It specifies CASSPRRGGGDTQYF.

This rearrangement joins TRBV7-2 to TRBJ2-1, with D maybe TRBD2 (6 bases). The germline V gene has CDR1 SGHTA and CDR2 FQGNSA. The CDR3 loop spans 13 amino acids. Trimming took 5 bases from V and 9 from J, leaving 14 bases between them. Written as DNA, the CDR3 is TGTGCCAGCAGCCCCACTAGCCTGGCTGAGCAGTTCTTC. This gives the protein CASSPTSLAEQFF.

On this clone itself: Within the sample, other DNA sequences also encode this same CDR3. V usage is TRBV5-1 and J usage is TRBJ2-3; 8 positions match TRBD2. The V gene end was trimmed by 4 bases and the J gene end by 4 bases; junction bases not matched to a gene: 5. CDR3 length: 14 amino acids. Germline V gene lookup returns CDR1 SGHRS and CDR2 YFSETQ. CDR3 amino acids: CASSPGGGPDTQYF. Here the CDR3 DNA reads TGCGCCAGCAGCCCTGGCGGGGGGCCAGATACGCAGTATTTT.

The rearrangement uses TRBV20-1 and TRBJ2-1; the D gene is possibly TRBD1 (6 bases). Trimming shortened V by 7 bases and J by 7 bases, and 8 bases separated the two germline ends. Germline CDR1 reads DFQATT; CDR2 reads SNEGSKA (reference sequence). The CDR3 spans 10 residues. The CDR3 loop reads CSVTGNEQFF. The CDR3 DNA reads TGCAGTGTCACAGGGAATGAGCAGTTCTTC.

CDR3 amino acids: CASSPPGLAVAYEQYF. The CDR3 DNA is TGTGCCAGCTCACCACCGGGACTAGCGGTCGCCTACGAGCAGTACTTC. The rearrangement links TRBV18 to TRBJ2-7; 11 nucleotides line up with TRBD2. The V segment lost 0 bases and the J segment 2 bases; nucleotides outside the gene matches: 3. CDR1 and CDR2 (germline): KGHSH, LQKENI. The CDR3 runs to 16 residues.

In this sample, this clone turned up a few times. The chain couples TRBV5-6 to TRBJ1-2; D unresolved. Trimming shortened V by 3 bases and J by 8 bases, and 14 bases separated the two germline ends. Germline V lookup: CDR1 SGHDT, CDR2 YYEEEE. The CDR3 loop spans 13 amino acids. CDR3 nucleotide sequence: TGTGCCAGCAGCTACGACGGCACGGGAGGCTACACCTTC. This codes for CASSYDGTGGYTF. The full variable domain, in which reference TRBV5-6 and TRBJ1-2 provide the parts outside the CDR3, is DAGVTQSPTHLIKTRGQQVTLRCSPKSGHDTVSWYQQALGQGPQFIFQYYEEEERQRGNFPDRFSGHQFPNYSSELNVNALLLGDSALYLCASSYDGTGGYTFGSGTRLTVV.

The sample holds a few counts of this clone. The chain combines TRBV6-1 with TRBJ2-2; TRBD1 is a possible D gene (5 bases). Germline V gene lookup returns CDR1 MNHNS and CDR2 SASEGT. The V end lost 4 bases, the J end lost 8 bases, and 11 bases lay between the germline ends. The CDR3 is 13 residues long. CDR3 protein: CASSGVAGGELFF. The CDR3 bases are TGTGCCAGCAGTGGGGTCGCAGGGGGGGAGCTGTTTTTT.

The gene calls are TRBV19 and TRBJ1-1; D is undetermined. The CDR3 covers 12 residues. In germline, CDR1 is LNHDA, CDR2 SQIVND (reference sequence). Trimming stripped 6 bases from V and 11 bases from J, with 16 bases between. The CDR3 DNA reads as TGTGCCAGTAGGACCTCAGGTTTGCGTGCTTTCTTT. It codes for CASRTSGLRAFF.

The rearrangement links TRBV11-2 to TRBJ2-3; 7 nucleotides line up with TRBD2. V lost 6 bases, J lost 2 bases, and 11 bases stayed unmatched. Germline V gene sequence: CDR1 SGHAT, CDR2 FQNNGV. This CDR3 contains 16 residues. In nucleotides, the CDR3 is TGTGCCAGCAGTCCCGTCGGGGGGAGTACCACAGATACGCAGTATTTT. This encodes CASSPVGGSTTDTQYF.

This clone was seen just once. The chain is built from TRBV7-2 and TRBJ1-2, with 9 bases matching TRBD1. Unmatched junction bases numbered 2, after V lost 1 base and J lost 2 bases. The CDR3 has 15 amino acids. Per germline, CDR1 SGHTA and CDR2 FQGNSA. The CDR3 sequence: CASSLGGTGNYGYTF. The DNA of the CDR3 is TGTGCCAGCAGCTTAGGGGGGACAGGGAACTATGGCTACACCTTC.

The chain links TRBV4-1 to TRBJ1-2; 7 bases match TRBD1. Trimming took 3 bases from V and 5 from J; bases not matched to a gene: 15. The CDR3 length is 17 residues. In germline, CDR1 is MGHRA, CDR2 YSYEKL. The CDR3: CASSQPPGQLILYGYTF. The CDR3 DNA reads as TGCGCCAGCAGCCAGCCTCCGGGACAGCTTATCTTATATGGCTACACCTTC.

This sequence joins TRBV7-8 and TRBJ1-2; D unresolved. Between the trimmed V and J ends, which lost 1 base and 4 bases, there was a span of 10 bases. The V gene's germline CDR1 is SGHVS and CDR2 FQNEAQ. The CDR3 runs to 14 residues. The CDR3 spells CASSLEEALYGYTF. The CDR3 nucleotides are TGTGCCAGCAGCTTAGAGGAGGCCCTCTATGGCTACACCTTC.

The chain combines TRBV2 with TRBJ1-4; no firm D call. V lost 6 bases to trimming and J lost 4 bases, with 9 bases between them. CDR3 length: 13 amino acids. CDR1 SNHLY and CDR2 FYNNEI come from the germline V gene. The CDR3 loop is CASSRQDNEKLFF. As DNA, the CDR3 is TGTGCCAGCAGCCGACAAGATAATGAAAAACTGTTTTTT.